The 8 T cell receptor beta chains below come from one sample, sequenced in a study of T cells in Graves' hyperthyroidism and ophthalmopathy. TCR beta CDR3 region amplification was performed from RNA transcripts. Using the HTBI primer set, a first-round RT-PCR was run on the TCR CDR3. MiXCR, applied by TCRdb to the multiplex PCR reads, yields one record per CDR3 protein. The profile shows some 300,000 distinct CDR3 sequences, 10% to 15% of them singletons. Sequences were obtained from blood. The source is a woman aged 30 to 39 with Graves' hyperthyroidism that later progressed to Graves' ophthalmopathy.

There are a few counts of this clonotype. This rearrangement joins TRBV7-9 to TRBJ1-4, with a weak D call TRBD1 (5 bases). The V gene's germline CDR1 is SEHNR and CDR2 FQNEAQ (reference sequence). The V end was cut by 1 base, the J end by 9 bases, with 18 bases between. The CDR3 has 16 amino acids. The CDR3 DNA follows: TGTGCCAGCAGCTTAGAGATTGGGGCAGGCCGGAAAAAACTGTTTTTT. Amino acid sequence: CASSLEIGAGRKKLFF. The entire variable domain, with the rest obtained from reference TRBV7-9 and TRBJ1-4, is as follows: DTGVSQNPRHKITKRGQNVTFRCDPISEHNRLYWYRQTLGQGPEFLTYFQNEAQLEKSRLLSDRFSAERPKGSFSTLEIQRTEQGDSAMYLCASSLEIGAGRKKLFFGSGTQLSVL.

This clonotype was counted ten times or more. J is TRBJ2-5 and V is TRBV9, with D tentatively TRBD1 (7 bases). From germline, CDR1 is SGDLS and CDR2 YYNGEE. V lost 0 bases, J lost 7 bases, and 19 bases lay in between. The CDR3 spans 16 residues. The CDR3 DNA is TGTGCCAGCAGCGTAGATCAGGGGGGAGAGGCAGGGACCCAGTACTTC. Its protein product is CASSVDQGGEAGTQYF. The full variable domain, rest sourced from reference TRBV9 and TRBJ2-5, is DSGVTQTPKHLITATGQRVTLRCSPRSGDLSVYWYQQSLDQGLQFLIQYYNGEERAKGNILERFSAQQFPDLHSELNLSSLELGDSALYFCASSVDQGGEAGTQYFGPGTRLLVL.

There are many counts of this clonotype. The chain has TRBV2 and TRBJ1-4; D is unclear. The CDR3 extends over 17 amino acids. Looked up from germline, CDR1 is SNHLY and CDR2 is FYNNEI. The V end lost 5 bases, the J end lost 0 bases, and 16 bases lay between the germline ends. As DNA, the CDR3 is TGTGCCAGCAGTCCCGGTCCCATCTCAGCAACTAATGAAAAACTGTTTTTT. This translates into CASSPGPISATNEKLFF.

The chain recombines TRBV19 with TRBJ2-7; 7 positions agree with TRBD1. This CDR3 region has 15 residues. The germline V gene has CDR1 LNHDA and CDR2 SQIVND (reference sequence). The trim removed 1 base at V and 3 bases at J, leaving 6 bases unmatched. In nucleotides, the CDR3 is TGTGCCAGTAGTATAGGAGCAGGGGGTGGCTACGAGCAGTACTTC. Translating it yields CASSIGAGGGYEQYF.

The CDR3 coding sequence is TGTGCCAGCAGTGATGTACACCGCTTGGGCTACACCTTC. Translating gives CASSDVHRLGYTF. The J gene is TRBJ1-2, the V gene TRBV25-1; D gene uncertain. The CDR3 is 13 amino acids. CDR1 and CDR2 from the germline V gene are MGHDK and SYGVNS. V lost 3 bases and J lost 8, with 13 bases in between.

Many counts were recorded for this clonotype. The chain's CDR3 is CASSPHGQGGGEQFF. In DNA form, the CDR3 reads TGTGCCAGCAGCCCCCACGGACAGGGAGGGGGTGAGCAGTTCTTC. The V gene is TRBV7-3, the J gene TRBJ2-1; D might be TRBD1 (8 bases). V was shortened by 5 bases and J by 9 bases, with 20 bases between the two germline ends. The CDR3 contains 15 residues. CDR1 is SGHTA, CDR2 FQGTGA, per germline.

This chain joins TRBV7-9 and TRBJ2-2, with D perhaps matching TRBD1 (5 bases). Trimming took 5 bases from V and 8 from J, leaving 12 bases between them. CDR3 length: 13 residues. Germline V CDR1 and CDR2: SEHNR, FQNEAQ (reference sequence). The CDR3 DNA is TGTGCCAGCAGCCGCAGGGTAGGAGGGGAGCTGTTTTTT. Protein product: CASSRRVGGELFF.

Regarding this clonotype: The conserved phenylalanine or tryptophan normally closing the CDR3 is absent here, so this likely arose from a read error. The chain employs TRBV9 and TRBJ1-1, with D uncertain. Germline V lookup: CDR1 SGDLS, CDR2 YYNGEE. This CDR3 contains 14 residues. The V end lost 0 bases, the J end lost 0 bases, and 6 bases lay between the germline ends. The CDR3 DNA reads TGTGCCAGCAGCGTAGATAGTATGAACACTGAAGCTTTCTCT. Its protein is CASSVDSMNTEAFS.